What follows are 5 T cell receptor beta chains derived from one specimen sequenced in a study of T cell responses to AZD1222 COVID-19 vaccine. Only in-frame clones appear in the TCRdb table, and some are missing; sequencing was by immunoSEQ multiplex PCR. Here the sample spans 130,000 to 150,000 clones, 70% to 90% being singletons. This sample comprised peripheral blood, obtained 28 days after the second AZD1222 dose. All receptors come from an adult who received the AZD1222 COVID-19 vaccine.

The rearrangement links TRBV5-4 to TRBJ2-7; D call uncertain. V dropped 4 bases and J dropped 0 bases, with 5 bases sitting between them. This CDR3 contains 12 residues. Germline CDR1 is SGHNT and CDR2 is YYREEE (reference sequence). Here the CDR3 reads CASSQNSYEQYF. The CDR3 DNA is TGTGCCAGCAGCCAGAACTCCTACGAGCAGTACTTC. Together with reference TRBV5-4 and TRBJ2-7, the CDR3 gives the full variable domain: ETGVTQSPTHLIKTRGQQVTLRCSSQSGHNTVSWYQQALGQGPQFIFQYYREEENGRGNFPPRFSGLQFPNYSSELNVNALELDDSALYLCASSQNSYEQYFGPGTRLTVT.

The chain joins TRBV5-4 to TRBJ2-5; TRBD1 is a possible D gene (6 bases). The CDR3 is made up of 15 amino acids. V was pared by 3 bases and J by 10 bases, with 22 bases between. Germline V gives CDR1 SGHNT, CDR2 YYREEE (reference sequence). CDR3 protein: CASSSTGTFGTLQYF. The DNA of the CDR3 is TGTGCCAGCAGCTCGACTGGCACATTCGGGACACTCCAGTACTTC. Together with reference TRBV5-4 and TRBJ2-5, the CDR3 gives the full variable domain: ETGVTQSPTHLIKTRGQQVTLRCSSQSGHNTVSWYQQALGQGPQFIFQYYREEENGRGNFPPRFSGLQFPNYSSELNVNALELDDSALYLCASSSTGTFGTLQYFGPGTRLLVL.

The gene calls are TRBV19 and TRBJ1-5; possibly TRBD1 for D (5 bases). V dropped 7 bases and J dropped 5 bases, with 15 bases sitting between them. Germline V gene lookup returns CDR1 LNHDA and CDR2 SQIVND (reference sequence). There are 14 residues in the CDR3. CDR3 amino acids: CASTHEGPYQPQHF. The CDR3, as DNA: TGTGCCAGTACACATGAGGGACCCTATCAGCCCCAGCATTTT.

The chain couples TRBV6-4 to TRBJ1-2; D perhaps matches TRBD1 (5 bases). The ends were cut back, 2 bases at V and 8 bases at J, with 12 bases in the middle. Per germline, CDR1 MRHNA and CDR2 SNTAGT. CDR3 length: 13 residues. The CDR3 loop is CASSDPRARGYTF. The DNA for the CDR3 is TGTGCCAGCAGTGACCCCAGGGCTCGAGGCTACACCTTC.

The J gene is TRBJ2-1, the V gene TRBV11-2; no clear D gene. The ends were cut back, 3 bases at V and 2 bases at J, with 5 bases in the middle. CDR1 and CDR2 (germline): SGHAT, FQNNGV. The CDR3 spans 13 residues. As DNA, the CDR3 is TGTGCCAGCAGCTTTGAACCCTACAATGAGCAGTTCTTC. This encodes CASSFEPYNEQFF. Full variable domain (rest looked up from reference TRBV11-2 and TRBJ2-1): EAGVAQSPRYKIIEKRQSVAFWCNPISGHATLYWYQQILGQGPKLLIQFQNNGVVDDSQLPKDRFSAERLKGVDSTLKIQPAKLEDSAVYLCASSFEPYNEQFFGPGTRLTVL.